This T cell receptor (beta chain) was observed in a study of blood T cell repertoires in COVID-19. For the study at large: PBMCs, B-cell-depleted T cells, or T cells were the source of the cDNA or gDNA that made up the material.

The CDR3 extends over 18 amino acids. Germline V gene lookup returns CDR1 SQVTM and CDR2 ANQGSEA. Trimming removed 0 bases from V and 4 bases from J; junction bases left unmatched: 12. There are a few counts of this clone. Authors' analysis steps: Reference gene primers were amplified, and this amplification served to estimate nucleated cell counts. Using immunoSEQ multiplex PCR, the repertoire was profiled, and TCRdb retains in-frame clones only, with some absent. The V and J calls and clone size come from that table; D and trimming were worked out from the DNA. This table holds under 350,000 clones, approximately 90% found once.

The sequence derives from a man aged 35 to 55 with acute or convalescent COVID-19. The chain joins TRBV29-1 to TRBJ2-1, with TRBD2 matching over 10 bases. Sequencing was performed on peripheral blood. The CDR3 region is CSVEERTNLAGAYNEQFF. CDR3 sequence (DNA): TGCAGCGTTGAAGAAAGAACGAATCTAGCGGGGGCTTACAATGAGCAGTTCTTC.